The clone carrying this T cell receptor beta chain occurred many times. Its target is not known. This sample was included in a study of breast tumors, draining lymph nodes, adjacent tissues. General study results and limits: That most tumor T cells come from lymph nodes remained unproven. Luminal-like breast cancer showed significantly higher tumor–nontumor repertoire similarity than basal-like. The data were judged consistent with most tumor T cells coming from lymph node and expanding in tumor. Tumors had less TCR diversity than lymph nodes, more than nontumor tissue.

TCRdb reprocessed the multiplex PCR reads via MiXCR and lists one record per CDR3 protein. Found here are 150,000 to 200,000 distinct CDR3 sequences, approximately 30% of them singletons; the top ten hold over 3.5%. The CDR3 is 16 residues long. Germline V gene data show CDR1 as SGHTA and CDR2 as FQGNSA. The trim removed 3 bases at V and 7 bases at J, leaving 5 bases unmatched. Breast cancer patients provided tissue from their axillary draining lymph nodes. The sequenced sample was axillary lymph node tissue. The chain combines TRBV7-2 with TRBJ2-2, with TRBD2 matching 13 bases. The sequence was collected from a female donor with breast cancer. Some clones in this sample may be carry-over from other donors' samples. The CDR3 is CASSLQGTSGIGELFF. CDR3 sequence (DNA): TGTGCCAGCAGCTTGCAGGGGACTAGCGGGATCGGGGAGCTGTTTTTT. The complete variable domain, with remaining parts taken from reference TRBV7-2 and TRBJ2-2, reads GAGVSQSPSNKVTEKGKDVELRCDPISGHTALYWYRQSLGQGLEFLIYFQGNSAPDKSGLPSDRFSAERTGGSVSTLTIQRTQQEDSAVYLCASSLQGTSGIGELFFGEGSRLTVL.